These T cell receptor beta chains were read from a single sample in a study of T-cell reconstitution after alpha-beta-depleted transplantation in children. TCRdb processed the PCR reads anew with MiXCR; each CDR3 protein has one entry. This sample has 350,000 to 450,000 distinct CDR3 sequences, with around 21% found just once. Sequenced material: PBMCs from the stem cell graft donor, taken from the stem cell graft. These receptors were obtained from a human donor who donated a stem cell graft to a child with acute myeloid leukemia. CDR3s include the opening cysteine and the closing phenylalanine or tryptophan. D genes are given only for firm matches.

>TRBD1|TRBV5-5
CASSATGARYQETQYF
>.|TRBV6-1
CASSELRYNEQFF
>.|TRBV6-4
CASSDTANTGELFF
>TRBD2|TRBV5-1
CASRAGLAGGAALYNEQFF
>.|TRBV9
CASSVGWLASSSYNEQFF
>.|TRBV12-3/TRBV12-4
CASSPLEKATQYF
>.|TRBV7-9
CASSLTRRDSGWEQYF
>.|TRBV5-1
CASSGAGTDYGYTF
>.|TRBV29-1
CSVFQGSGTGELFF
>TRBD2|TRBV29-1
CSVEGPLEREGIQETQYF
>.|TRBV20-1
CSARDWSSYNEQFF
>.|TRBV29-1
CSVEQGNYGYTF
>.|TRBV5-1
CASSLLGPQETQYF
>TRBD2|TRBV18
CASSPQTSGDYNEQFF
>.|TRBV25-1
CASSERLDGSYEQYF
>.|TRBV28
CASSPPGENIQYF
>.|TRBV27
CASSFQSQGREQYF
>.|TRBV7-2
CASSLSFLPNEQFF
>.|TRBV4-1
CASSQVGADTQYF
>.|TRBV20-1
CSARDFGGGGNEQFF
>.|TRBV7-8
CASSLYFRGSSYEQYF
>TRBD1|TRBV12-3/TRBV12-4
CASSARQGANTGELFF
>.|TRBV6-5
CASSYSSRQPDTQYF
>TRBD1|TRBV28
CASSFRGDRVVADTQYF
>.|TRBV25-1
CASSGLLADTQYF
>.|TRBV7-9
CASSLAGGTGGYGYTF
>TRBD2|TRBV27
CATLTKAGVPGYEQYF
>.|TRBV12-5
CASGSGTVSTDTQYF
>TRBD2|TRBV4-1
CASSQDRTSGYTDTQYF
>.|TRBV4-1
CASSRSGELFF
>.|TRBV20-1
CSARDDEFGSYEQYF
>TRBD2|TRBV7-2
CASSPGRGSPGIQYF
>TRBD1|TRBV7-2
CASSFGQGGSQPQHF
>.|TRBV18
CASFDRGLEQYF
>.|TRBV28
CASRVSRISYEQYF
>TRBD2|TRBV9
CASSPRTSGRAKTYEQYF
>.|TRBV15
CATSRDRVKTQYF
>.|TRBV5-1
CASSPGDQETQYF
>TRBD2|TRBV20-1
CSASRGLAGGHEQFF
>.|TRBV29-1
CSVEGGLGYEQYF
>TRBD2|TRBV12-3/TRBV12-4
CASSLVLAGGNEQYF
>.|TRBV12-3/TRBV12-4
CASSSMVVAGANVLTF
>TRBD2|TRBV28
CASRPTSGGNYEQYF
>.|TRBV7-2
CASSFQGLEQYF
>.|TRBV25-1
CASSDGQTGELFF
>TRBD2|TRBV28
CASSLSAGGKNIQNF
>.|TRBV20-1
CSATSGTDSPLHF
>.|TRBV2
CASMGSEQFF
>.|TRBV7-2
CASSLAKTTSNQPQHF
>TRBD1|TRBV6-5
CASSSGTGGVLRYYGYTF
>TRBD2|TRBV6-2/TRBV6-3
CASREGTPGYNEQFF
>TRBD1|TRBV7-2
CASSFGTVGQPQHF
>.|TRBV7-9
CASSLGQDRPQHF
>.|TRBV24-1
CATSDRGKGTGELFF
>.|TRBV29-1
CSVGPALTGYEAFF